This TCR beta chain was retrieved from a study of blood T cell repertoires in COVID-19. For the study at large: Samples representing acute and convalescent COVID-19 were sourced from the United States, Italy and Spain. T cells, B-cell-depleted T cells, or PBMCs supplied cDNA or gDNA.

Enrolled during active infection, Seattle patients were then followed longitudinally. Germline CDR1 and CDR2: SNHLY and FYNNEI. Trimming cost V 6 bases and J 6 bases; bases outside gene matches: 10. The CDR3 is made up of 14 amino acids. The repertoire was sequenced with immunoSEQ multiplex PCR; TCRdb's copy has only in-frame clones and lacks some. The sample holds 250,000 to 300,000 clones, roughly 90% seen once. The specimen sequenced was peripheral blood. This TCR derives from an older woman with COVID-19, enrolled during active disease. The rearrangement joins TRBV2 to TRBJ1-1; TRBD1 agrees at 7 bases. Here the CDR3 DNA reads TGTGCCAGCAGGGTAGGACAGGTTGCGGCTGAAGCTTTCTTT. This codes for CASRVGQVAAEAFF.